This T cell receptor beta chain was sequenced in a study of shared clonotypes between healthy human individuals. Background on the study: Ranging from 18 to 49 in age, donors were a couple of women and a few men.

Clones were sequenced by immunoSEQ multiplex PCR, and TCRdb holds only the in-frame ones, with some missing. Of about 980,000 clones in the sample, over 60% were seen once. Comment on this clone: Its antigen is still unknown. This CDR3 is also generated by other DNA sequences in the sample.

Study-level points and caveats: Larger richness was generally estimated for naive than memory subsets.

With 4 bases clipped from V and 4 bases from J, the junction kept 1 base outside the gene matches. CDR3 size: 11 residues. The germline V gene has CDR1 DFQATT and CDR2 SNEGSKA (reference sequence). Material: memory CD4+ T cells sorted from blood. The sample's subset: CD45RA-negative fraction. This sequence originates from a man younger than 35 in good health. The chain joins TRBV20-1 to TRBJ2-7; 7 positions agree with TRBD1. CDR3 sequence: CSANRGYEQYF. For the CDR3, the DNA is TGCAGTGCTAACAGGGGTTACGAGCAGTACTTC.